This T cell receptor beta chain came from a study of blood T cell repertoires in COVID-19. At the level of the study: Donors in the United States, Italy and Spain gave samples during acute or convalescent COVID-19. PBMCs, B-cell-depleted T cells, or T cells provided the cDNA or gDNA that made up the material.

Seattle participants joined during active infection and were tracked over time. The CDR3 totals 13 residues. V was shortened by 5 bases and J by 7 bases, with 9 bases between the two germline ends. Germline V gives CDR1 SGHTA, CDR2 FQGTGA. Original processing notes: Amplified reference gene primers provided the basis for estimating nucleated cell counts. Profiled with immunoSEQ multiplex PCR; TCRdb holds only in-frame clones, not every one. V and J calls and clone size are those listed in that table; D and trimming were worked out from the DNA. The table has some 400,000 clones, about 90% seen once; the top ten hold roughly 2.1%. In its sample, this clone was seen once. Other nucleotide sequences in the sample specify the same CDR3.

V usage is TRBV7-3 and J usage is TRBJ1-6; D is perhaps TRBD1 (6 bases). The sequencing sample was made of peripheral blood. This receptor was taken from a woman aged 55-69 years with COVID-19, enrolled during active disease. The CDR3 loop reads CASSLDRNSPLHF. In DNA, the CDR3 is TGTGCCAGCAGCCTCGACAGGAATTCACCCCTCCACTTT.